This T cell receptor beta chain was documented in a study of response to subunit inactivated influenza vaccine. The length of the CDR3 is 15 residues. Germline V gene lookup returns CDR1 DFQATT and CDR2 SNEGSKA (reference sequence). Between the trimmed V and J ends, which lost 6 bases and 3 bases, there was a span of 20 bases. Study results and caveats: Authors suggested each seasonal influenza vaccination recruits few new T cells.

Using its own MiXCR run on the RT-PCR reads, TCRdb lists one record per CDR3 protein. This sample carries under 950,000 distinct CDR3 sequences, about 20% of them seen once, and the ten largest clones take 10%. This clonotype was found a few times. Antigen: not known. This specimen consisted of PBMCs from blood, obtained 5 days after vaccination. The clonotype was recovered from a man aged 50 to 59 who received an inactivated influenza vaccine. The chain carries TRBV20-1 and TRBJ2-5; D might be TRBD1 (7 bases). CDR3 nucleotides: TGCAGTGCCCCAAGGAGGGGGCGCTCAAAAGAGACCCAGTACTTC. Translated: CSAPRRGRSKETQYF.